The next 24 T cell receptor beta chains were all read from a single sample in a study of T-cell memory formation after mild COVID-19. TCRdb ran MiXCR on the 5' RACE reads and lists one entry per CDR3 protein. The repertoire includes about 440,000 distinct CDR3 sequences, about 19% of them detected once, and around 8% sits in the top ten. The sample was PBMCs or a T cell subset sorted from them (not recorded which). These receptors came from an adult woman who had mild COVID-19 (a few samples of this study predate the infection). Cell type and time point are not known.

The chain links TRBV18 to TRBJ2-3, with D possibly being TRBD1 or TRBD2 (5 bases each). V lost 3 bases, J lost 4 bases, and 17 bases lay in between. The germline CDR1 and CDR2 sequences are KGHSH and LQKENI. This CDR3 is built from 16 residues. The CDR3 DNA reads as TGTGCCAGCTCACCCGTTTGGGACCCCCGGGCAGATACGCAGTATTTT. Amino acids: CASSPVWDPRADTQYF.

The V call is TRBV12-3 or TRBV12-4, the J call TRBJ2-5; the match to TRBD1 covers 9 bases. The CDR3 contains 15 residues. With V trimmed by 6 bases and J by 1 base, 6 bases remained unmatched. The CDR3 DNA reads TGTGCCAGCAGCCTACAGGGGGCGGGCCAAGAGACCCAGTACTTC. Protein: CASSLQGAGQETQYF.

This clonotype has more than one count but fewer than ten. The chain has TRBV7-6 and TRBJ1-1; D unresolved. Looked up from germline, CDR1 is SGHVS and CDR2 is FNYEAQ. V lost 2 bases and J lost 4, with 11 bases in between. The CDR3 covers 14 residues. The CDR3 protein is CASSLRVAGTEAFF. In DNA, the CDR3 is TGTGCCAGCAGCTTAAGGGTGGCGGGCACTGAAGCTTTCTTT.

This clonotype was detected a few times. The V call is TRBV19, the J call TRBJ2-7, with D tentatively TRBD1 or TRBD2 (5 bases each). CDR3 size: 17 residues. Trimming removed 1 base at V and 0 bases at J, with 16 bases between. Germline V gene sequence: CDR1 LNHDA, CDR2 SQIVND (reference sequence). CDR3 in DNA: TGTGCCAGTAGTATAGGGGCCCTCTGGGGGAGCTCCTACGAGCAGTACTTC. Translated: CASSIGALWGSSYEQYF.

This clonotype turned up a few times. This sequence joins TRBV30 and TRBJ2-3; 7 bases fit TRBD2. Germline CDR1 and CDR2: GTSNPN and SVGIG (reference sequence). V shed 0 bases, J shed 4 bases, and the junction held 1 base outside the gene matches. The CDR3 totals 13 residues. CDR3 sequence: CAWSVRGADTQYF. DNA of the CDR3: TGTGCCTGGAGTGTTCGGGGGGCAGATACGCAGTATTTT.

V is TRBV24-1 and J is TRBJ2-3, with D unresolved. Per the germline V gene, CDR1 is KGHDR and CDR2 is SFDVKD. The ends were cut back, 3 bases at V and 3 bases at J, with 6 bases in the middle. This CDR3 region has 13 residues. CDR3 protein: CATSDGLTDTQYF. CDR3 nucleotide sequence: TGTGCCACCAGTGATGGATTAACAGATACGCAGTATTTT.

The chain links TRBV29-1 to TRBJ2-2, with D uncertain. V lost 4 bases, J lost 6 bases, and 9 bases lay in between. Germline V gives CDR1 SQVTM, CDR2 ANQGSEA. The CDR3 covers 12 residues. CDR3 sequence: CSVADTPGELFF. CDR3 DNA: TGCAGCGTTGCTGATACACCCGGGGAGCTGTTTTTT.

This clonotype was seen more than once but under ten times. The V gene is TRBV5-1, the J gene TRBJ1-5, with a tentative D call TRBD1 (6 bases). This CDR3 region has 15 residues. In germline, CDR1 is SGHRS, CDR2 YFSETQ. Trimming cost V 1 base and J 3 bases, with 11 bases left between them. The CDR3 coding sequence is TGCGCCAGCAGCTTGCTTGGACAGTCCAATCAGCCCCAGCATTTT. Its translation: CASSLLGQSNQPQHF.

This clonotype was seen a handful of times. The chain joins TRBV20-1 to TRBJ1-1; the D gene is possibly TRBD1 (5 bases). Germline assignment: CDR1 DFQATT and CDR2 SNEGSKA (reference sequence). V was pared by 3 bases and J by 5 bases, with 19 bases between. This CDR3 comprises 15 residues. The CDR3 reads CSASHYTGEETEAFF. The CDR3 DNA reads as TGCAGTGCTAGCCATTATACGGGGGAGGAAACTGAAGCTTTCTTT.

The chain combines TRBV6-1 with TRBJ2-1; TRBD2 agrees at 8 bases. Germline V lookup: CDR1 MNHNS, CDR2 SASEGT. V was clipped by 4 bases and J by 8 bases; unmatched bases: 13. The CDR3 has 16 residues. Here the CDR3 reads CASSAGIERERDEQFF. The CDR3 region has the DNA TGTGCCAGCAGTGCGGGTATAGAGCGGGAGCGCGATGAGCAGTTCTTC.

The CDR3 here is CASSEGGRGLGYTF. DNA of the CDR3: TGTGCCAGCAGTGAAGGGGGCAGGGGCCTTGGCTACACCTTC. The V and J genes are TRBV2 and TRBJ1-2, with D perhaps matching TRBD1 (6 bases). CDR1 and CDR2 (germline): SNHLY, FYNNEI. The CDR3 extends over 14 amino acids. Trimming stripped 1 base from V and 7 bases from J, with 13 bases between.

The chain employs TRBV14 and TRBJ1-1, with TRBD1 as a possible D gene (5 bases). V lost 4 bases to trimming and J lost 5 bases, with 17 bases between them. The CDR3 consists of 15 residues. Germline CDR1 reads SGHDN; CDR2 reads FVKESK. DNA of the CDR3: TGTGCCAGCAGCCTCCGCACAGGAGTTGAGACTGAAGCTTTCTTT. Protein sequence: CASSLRTGVETEAFF.

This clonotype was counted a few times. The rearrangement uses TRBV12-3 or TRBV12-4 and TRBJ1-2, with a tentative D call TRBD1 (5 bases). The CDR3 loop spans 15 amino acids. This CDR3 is CDRPLRTRVPYGYTF. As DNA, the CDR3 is TGTGACAGGCCCCTTCGGACCCGGGTACCCTATGGCTACACCTTC.

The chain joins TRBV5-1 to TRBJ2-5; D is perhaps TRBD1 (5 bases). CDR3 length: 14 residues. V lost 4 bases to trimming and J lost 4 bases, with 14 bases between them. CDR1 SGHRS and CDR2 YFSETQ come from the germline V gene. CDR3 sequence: CASSRQTLGETQYF. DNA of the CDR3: TGCGCCAGCAGCCGACAGACGTTAGGAGAGACCCAGTACTTC.

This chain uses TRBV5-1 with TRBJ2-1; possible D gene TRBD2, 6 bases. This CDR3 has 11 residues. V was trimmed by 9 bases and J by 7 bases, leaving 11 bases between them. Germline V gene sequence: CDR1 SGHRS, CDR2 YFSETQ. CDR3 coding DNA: TGCGCCACCATGGGAGGTAATGAGCAGTTCTTC. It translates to CATMGGNEQFF.

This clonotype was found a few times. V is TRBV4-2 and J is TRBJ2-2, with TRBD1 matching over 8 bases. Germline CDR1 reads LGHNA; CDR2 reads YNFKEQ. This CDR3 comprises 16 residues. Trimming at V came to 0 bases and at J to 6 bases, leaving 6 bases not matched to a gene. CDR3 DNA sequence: TGTGCCAGCAGCCAAGAAGTCCCAGGGGGCCCCGGGGAGCTGTTTTTT. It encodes CASSQEVPGGPGELFF.

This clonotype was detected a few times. CDR3 protein: CASSQIPGQTNEKLFF. The CDR3 DNA is TGTGCCAGCAGCCAAATACCGGGACAGACTAATGAAAAACTGTTTTTT. The rearrangement joins TRBV4-2 to TRBJ1-4; TRBD1 matches 7 bases. This CDR3 has 16 amino acids. J lost 2 bases, V lost 2 bases, and 5 bases had no gene match. The V gene's germline CDR1 is LGHNA and CDR2 YNFKEQ.

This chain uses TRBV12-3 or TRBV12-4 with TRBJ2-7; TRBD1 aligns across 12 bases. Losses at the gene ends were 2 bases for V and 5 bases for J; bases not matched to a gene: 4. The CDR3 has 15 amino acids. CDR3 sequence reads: CASSLRGQGADEQYF. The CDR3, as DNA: TGTGCCAGCAGTTTAAGGGGACAGGGGGCGGACGAGCAGTACTTC.

CDR3 amino acids: CASSRTGDQDEQYF. The CDR3 bases are TGTGCCAGCAGCCGCACAGGGGACCAGGACGAGCAGTACTTC. The chain has TRBV12-3 or TRBV12-4 and TRBJ2-7; 7 bases fit TRBD1. With V trimmed by 6 bases and J by 5 bases, 10 bases remained unmatched. The CDR3 extends over 14 amino acids.

The CDR3 nucleotides are TGTGCCAGCAGCCCATTGGGAAGCAGGGGAGAGACCCAGTACTTC. This codes for CASSPLGSRGETQYF. The chain is built from TRBV7-8 and TRBJ2-5, with D possibly TRBD1 on 6 matching bases. Trimming shortened V by 5 bases and J by 4 bases, and 17 bases separated the two germline ends. Germline V gives CDR1 SGHVS, CDR2 FQNEAQ. The CDR3 extends over 15 amino acids. Drawing the rest from reference TRBV7-8 and TRBJ2-5, the complete variable domain is GAGVSQSPRYKVAKRGQDVALRCDPISGHVSLFWYQQALGQGPEFLTYFQNEAQLDKSGLPSDRFFAERPEGSVSTLKIQRTQQEDSAVYLCASSPLGSRGETQYFGPGTRLLVL.

The CDR3 is CASRPMGGEQYF. The DNA of the CDR3 is TGTGCCAGCAGGCCTATGGGGGGCGAGCAGTACTTC. The gene calls are TRBV6-5 and TRBJ2-7; tentatively, D is TRBD2 (6 bases). V was clipped by 6 bases and J by 6 bases, with 12 bases between them. Germline V CDR1 and CDR2: MNHEY, SVGAGI. The CDR3 sequence is 12 residues long.

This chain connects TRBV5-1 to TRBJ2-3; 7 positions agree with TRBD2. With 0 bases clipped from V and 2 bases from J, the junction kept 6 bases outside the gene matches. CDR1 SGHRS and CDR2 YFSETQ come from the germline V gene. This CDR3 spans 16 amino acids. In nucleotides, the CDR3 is TGCGCCAGCAGCTTGGTGAGCGGGGCGCCCACAGATACGCAGTATTTT. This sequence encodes CASSLVSGAPTDTQYF.

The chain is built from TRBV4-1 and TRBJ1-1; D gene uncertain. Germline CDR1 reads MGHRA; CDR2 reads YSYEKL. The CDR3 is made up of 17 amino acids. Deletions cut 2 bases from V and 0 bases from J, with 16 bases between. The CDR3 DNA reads TGCGCCAGCAGCCAATCAACCCATCGATACATGAACACTGAAGCTTTCTTT. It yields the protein CASSQSTHRYMNTEAFF.

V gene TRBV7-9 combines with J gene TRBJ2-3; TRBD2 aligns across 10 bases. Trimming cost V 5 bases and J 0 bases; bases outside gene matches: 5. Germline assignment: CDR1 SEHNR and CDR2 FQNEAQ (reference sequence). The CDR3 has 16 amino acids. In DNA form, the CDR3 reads TGTGCCAGCAGCCTTAGCGGGAGGACTAGCACAGATACGCAGTATTTT. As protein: CASSLSGRTSTDTQYF.